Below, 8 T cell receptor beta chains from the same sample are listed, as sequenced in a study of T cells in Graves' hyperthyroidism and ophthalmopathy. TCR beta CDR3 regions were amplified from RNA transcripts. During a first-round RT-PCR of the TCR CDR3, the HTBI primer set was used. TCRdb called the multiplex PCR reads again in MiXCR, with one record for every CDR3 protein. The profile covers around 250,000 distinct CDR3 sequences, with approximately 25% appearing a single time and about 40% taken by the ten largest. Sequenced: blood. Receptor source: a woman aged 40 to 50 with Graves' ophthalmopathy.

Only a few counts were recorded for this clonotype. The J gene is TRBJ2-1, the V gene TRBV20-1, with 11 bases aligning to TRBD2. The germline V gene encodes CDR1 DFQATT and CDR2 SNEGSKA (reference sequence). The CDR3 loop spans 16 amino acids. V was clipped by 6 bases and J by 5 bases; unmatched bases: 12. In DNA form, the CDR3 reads TGCAGTGCCCAATCCGCTAGCGGGAGGAACGACAATGAGCAGTTCTTC. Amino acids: CSAQSASGRNDNEQFF.

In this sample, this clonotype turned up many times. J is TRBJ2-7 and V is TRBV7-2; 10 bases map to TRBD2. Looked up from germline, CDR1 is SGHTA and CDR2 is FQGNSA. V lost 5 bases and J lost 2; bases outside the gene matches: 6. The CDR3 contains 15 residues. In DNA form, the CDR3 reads TGTGCCAGCAGCCCCACTAGCGGGACCCCCTACGAGCAGTACTTC. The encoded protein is CASSPTSGTPYEQYF. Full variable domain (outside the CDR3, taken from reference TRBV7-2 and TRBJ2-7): GAGVSQSPSNKVTEKGKDVELRCDPISGHTALYWYRQSLGQGLEFLIYFQGNSAPDKSGLPSDRFSAERTGGSVSTLTIQRTQQEDSAVYLCASSPTSGTPYEQYFGPGTRLTVT.

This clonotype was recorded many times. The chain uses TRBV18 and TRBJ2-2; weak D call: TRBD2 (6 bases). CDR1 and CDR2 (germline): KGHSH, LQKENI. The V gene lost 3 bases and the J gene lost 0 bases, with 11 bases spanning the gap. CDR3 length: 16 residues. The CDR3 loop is CASSPGLIANTGELFF. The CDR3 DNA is TGTGCCAGCTCACCGGGACTCATCGCGAACACCGGGGAGCTGTTTTTT.

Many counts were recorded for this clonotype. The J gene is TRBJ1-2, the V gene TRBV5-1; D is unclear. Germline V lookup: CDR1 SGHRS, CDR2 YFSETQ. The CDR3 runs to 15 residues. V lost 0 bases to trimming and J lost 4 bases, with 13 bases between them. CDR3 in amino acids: CASSLDPGEGYGYTF. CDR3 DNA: TGCGCCAGCAGCTTGGATCCGGGCGAAGGCTATGGCTACACCTTC.

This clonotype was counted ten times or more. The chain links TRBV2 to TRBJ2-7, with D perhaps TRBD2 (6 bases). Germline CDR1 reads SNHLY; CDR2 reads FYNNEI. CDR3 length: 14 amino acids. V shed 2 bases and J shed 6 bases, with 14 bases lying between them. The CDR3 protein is CASSELPREREQYF. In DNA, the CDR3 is TGTGCCAGCAGTGAACTACCACGGGAGCGCGAGCAGTACTTC.

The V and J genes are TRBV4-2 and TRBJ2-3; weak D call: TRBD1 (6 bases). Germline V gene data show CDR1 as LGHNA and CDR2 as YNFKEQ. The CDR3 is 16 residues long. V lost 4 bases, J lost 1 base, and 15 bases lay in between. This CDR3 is CASSPLTGIGTDTQYF. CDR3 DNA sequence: TGTGCCAGCAGCCCCCTAACAGGGATCGGCACAGATACGCAGTATTTT.

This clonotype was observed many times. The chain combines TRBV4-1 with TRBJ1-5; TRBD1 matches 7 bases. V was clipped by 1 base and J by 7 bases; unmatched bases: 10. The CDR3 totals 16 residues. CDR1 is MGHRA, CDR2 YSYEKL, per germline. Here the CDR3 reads CASSQVATGILQPQHF. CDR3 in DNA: TGCGCCAGCAGCCAAGTTGCGACAGGGATTTTACAGCCCCAGCATTTT.

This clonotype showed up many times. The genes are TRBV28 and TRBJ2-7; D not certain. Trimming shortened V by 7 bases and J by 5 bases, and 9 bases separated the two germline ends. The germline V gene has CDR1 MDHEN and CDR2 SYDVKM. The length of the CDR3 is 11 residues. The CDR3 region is CASNSNNEQYF. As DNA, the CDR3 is TGTGCCAGCAACTCAAACAACGAGCAGTACTTC.